This entry lists 22 T cell receptor beta chains sequenced from one sample in a study of T-cell reconstitution after alpha-beta-depleted transplantation in children. The TCRbeta library was prepared with unique molecular identifiers. TCRdb reprocessed the PCR reads with MiXCR, giving one entry per CDR3 protein. The sample lists 350,000 to 450,000 distinct CDR3 sequences; about 14% were seen once. The sample here was PBMCs, taken from the stem cell graft. Receptor source: a human donor who donated a stem cell graft to a child with Fanconi anemia.

This clonotype was seen ten or more times. The rearrangement uses TRBV6-6 and TRBJ2-5; D gene uncertain. The CDR3 contains 12 residues. With 2 bases removed from V and 4 bases from J, the gap between germline ends came to 5 bases. The germline gives CDR1 MNHNY, CDR2 SVGAGI (reference sequence). The CDR3 spells CASSYSLETQYF. In DNA form, the CDR3 reads TGTGCCAGCAGTTACAGTTTAGAGACCCAGTACTTC.

V is TRBV5-1 and J is TRBJ2-2; D unresolved. The germline gives CDR1 SGHRS, CDR2 YFSETQ. The CDR3 loop spans 15 amino acids. V was clipped by 3 bases and J by 4 bases, with 13 bases between them. The CDR3 reads CASSWGTGATGELFF. CDR3 sequence (DNA): TGCGCCAGCAGCTGGGGAACGGGTGCCACCGGGGAGCTGTTTTTT. Together with reference TRBV5-1 and TRBJ2-2, the CDR3 gives the full variable domain: KAGVTQTPRYLIKTRGQQVTLSCSPISGHRSVSWYQQTPGQGLQFLFEYFSETQRNKGNFPGRFSGRQFSNSRSEMNVSTLELGDSALYLCASSWGTGATGELFFGEGSRLTVL.

This clonotype was observed a few times. This chain links TRBV10-3 with TRBJ1-1; TRBD1 aligns across 9 bases. This CDR3 has 12 amino acids. Germline assignment: CDR1 ENHRY and CDR2 SYGVKD. J was trimmed by 5 bases and V by 10 bases; bases with no gene match: 5. CDR3 bases: TGTGCCACCGGGACAGGGATGACTGAAGCTTTCTTT. Protein product: CATGTGMTEAFF.

The J gene is TRBJ2-7, the V gene TRBV4-3; D could derive from TRBD1 or TRBD2 (5 bases each). This CDR3 is 15 amino acids long. Germline V gene lookup returns CDR1 LGHNA and CDR2 YSLEER. V lost 1 base, J lost 2 bases, and 12 bases lay in between. This chain's CDR3 is CASSQAGTAAYEQYF. CDR3 nucleotides: TGCGCCAGCAGCCAAGCTGGGACGGCTGCCTACGAGCAGTACTTC.

The chain uses TRBV2 and TRBJ2-5; D not certain. CDR3 length equals 12 residues. Germline V gives CDR1 SNHLY, CDR2 FYNNEI. Trimming shortened V by 2 bases and J by 3 bases, and 4 bases separated the two germline ends. The CDR3: CASSEIKETQYF. The CDR3 DNA sequence: TGTGCCAGCAGTGAAATTAAAGAGACCCAGTACTTC.

This clonotype was picked up a small number of times. This rearrangement joins TRBV15 to TRBJ2-1; TRBD2 matches at 7 bases. Germline V gene lookup returns CDR1 LNHNV and CDR2 YYDKDF (reference sequence). The CDR3 loop spans 20 amino acids. V dropped 3 bases and J dropped 0; count of bases not matched to a gene: 17. This CDR3 is CATSSLSLAGAVSSYNEQFF. The CDR3 DNA is TGTGCCACCAGCAGTCTCTCCCTGGCGGGAGCAGTCAGCTCCTACAATGAGCAGTTCTTC.

The sample holds many counts of this clonotype. V gene TRBV20-1 combines with J gene TRBJ2-1, with D tentatively TRBD1 or TRBD2 (6 bases each). This CDR3 is built from 13 residues. The germline CDR1 and CDR2 sequences are DFQATT and SNEGSKA (reference sequence). The V end was cut by 7 bases, the J end by 2 bases, with 12 bases between. CDR3 bases: TGCAGTGGGGAGGACAGAACCTACAATGAGCAGTTCTTC. As protein: CSGEDRTYNEQFF.

This clonotype has just a few counts. The chain employs TRBV20-1 and TRBJ2-1; D is uncertain. This CDR3 spans 14 amino acids. The V and J ends lost 2 bases and 3 bases respectively, with 11 bases between them. Germline CDR1 reads DFQATT; CDR2 reads SNEGSKA (reference sequence). The DNA of the CDR3 is TGCAGTGCTAGACCCCTTGCGGTCTACAATGAGCAGTTCTTC. It yields the protein CSARPLAVYNEQFF.

This clonotype has just a few counts. The V gene is TRBV11-2, the J gene TRBJ1-1, with D hard to call. This CDR3 has 12 amino acids. V was pared by 0 bases and J by 5 bases, with 4 bases between. CDR1 and CDR2 (germline): SGHAT, FQNNGV. The CDR3 loop is CASSLEHTEAFF. The DNA for the CDR3 is TGTGCCAGCAGCTTAGAACATACTGAAGCTTTCTTT.

This clonotype turned up a few times. V is TRBV6-2 or TRBV6-3 and J is TRBJ2-2; D is ambiguous. CDR3 length: 15 amino acids. Germline CDR1 MNHEY, CDR2 SVGEGT. The V and J ends lost 7 bases and 4 bases respectively, with 16 bases between them. The CDR3 spells CASKKGNPGTGELFF. CDR3 sequence (DNA): TGTGCCAGCAAAAAAGGGAACCCCGGCACCGGGGAGCTGTTTTTT.

At least ten counts were recorded for this clonotype. This chain links TRBV20-1 with TRBJ2-3, with 12 bases aligning to TRBD1. The CDR3 is 17 residues long. V lost 1 base, J lost 1 base, and 6 bases stayed unmatched. Germline CDR1 is DFQATT and CDR2 is SNEGSKA (reference sequence). The CDR3 loop reads CSARASGTGGGTDTQYF. The CDR3 DNA is TGCAGTGCTAGAGCTTCCGGGACAGGGGGCGGCACAGATACGCAGTATTTT.

At least ten counts were recorded for this clonotype. J is TRBJ2-3 and V is TRBV20-1, with 8 bases lining up with TRBD2. The CDR3 spans 15 residues. V trimming: 3 bases; J trimming: 0 bases; junction bases outside the gene matches: 5. Germline-derived CDR1 and CDR2 are DFQATT and SNEGSKA (reference sequence). CDR3: CSASLLAGSTDTQYF. In DNA, the CDR3 is TGCAGTGCTAGTTTGTTAGCGGGGAGCACAGATACGCAGTATTTT.

This clonotype has more than one count but fewer than ten. The genes are TRBV25-1 and TRBJ2-2; 9 bases line up with TRBD1. V lost 3 bases, J lost 5 bases, and 13 bases stayed unmatched. Per the germline V gene, CDR1 is MGHDK and CDR2 is SYGVNS. The CDR3 totals 18 residues. The CDR3 sequence: CASSEDRGSGAQTGELFF. As DNA, the CDR3 is TGTGCCAGCAGTGAGGACAGGGGTTCTGGGGCCCAGACCGGGGAGCTGTTTTTT.

This clonotype appeared a few times. The chain's CDR3 is CATSRDLAGNTGELFF. As DNA, the CDR3 is TGTGCCACCAGCAGAGATTTAGCGGGGAACACCGGGGAGCTGTTTTTT. The chain employs TRBV15 and TRBJ2-2, with 7 bases identical to TRBD2. This CDR3 region has 16 residues. V lost 0 bases to trimming and J lost 1 base; unmatched junction nucleotides: 2. The germline V gene has CDR1 LNHNV and CDR2 YYDKDF (reference sequence).

In this sample, this clonotype turned up many times. The CDR3 reads CASSPPGVEQFF. CDR3 nucleotide sequence: TGCGCCAGCAGCCCCCCGGGGGTCGAGCAGTTCTTC. The chain links TRBV5-1 to TRBJ2-1; perhaps TRBD2 as D (6 bases). Germline values: CDR1 SGHRS, CDR2 YFSETQ. This CDR3 spans 12 amino acids. V lost 4 bases, J lost 10 bases, and 12 bases lay in between.

V is TRBV19 and J is TRBJ2-5; unclear D gene. Germline CDR1 is LNHDA and CDR2 is SQIVND (reference sequence). Trimming shortened V by 6 bases and J by 2 bases, and 10 bases separated the two germline ends. The CDR3 runs 13 residues. The CDR3 reads CASSRSPQETQYF. The DNA of the CDR3 is TGTGCCAGTAGCAGGTCCCCTCAAGAGACCCAGTACTTC.

This clonotype was found a few times. The rearrangement uses TRBV6-5 and TRBJ2-3; D remains ambiguous. The ends were cut back, 0 bases at V and 3 bases at J, with 7 bases in the middle. Germline V lookup: CDR1 MNHEY, CDR2 SVGAGI. This CDR3 is built from 14 residues. The CDR3 coding sequence is TGTGCCAGCAGTTACTCGATCCAGACAGATACGCAGTATTTT. Translating gives CASSYSIQTDTQYF.

A few counts support this clonotype. V gene TRBV5-1 combines with J gene TRBJ1-1; D unclear. V was pared by 0 bases and J by 1 base, with 7 bases between. The CDR3 is 14 amino acids. Germline CDR1 and CDR2: SGHRS and YFSETQ. The CDR3 DNA reads TGCGCCAGCAGCTTGGAGGCAGCGAACACTGAAGCTTTCTTT. Translated, it gives CASSLEAANTEAFF. The variable domain in full, completed from reference TRBV5-1 and TRBJ1-1, reads KAGVTQTPRYLIKTRGQQVTLSCSPISGHRSVSWYQQTPGQGLQFLFEYFSETQRNKGNFPGRFSGRQFSNSRSEMNVSTLELGDSALYLCASSLEAANTEAFFGQGTRLTVV.

This clonotype occurred many times. The V gene is TRBV10-3, the J gene TRBJ2-5, with D tentatively TRBD1 (5 bases). The V and J ends lost 0 bases and 2 bases respectively, with 10 bases between them. The length of the CDR3 is 15 residues. Germline CDR1 reads ENHRY; CDR2 reads SYGVKD. Here the CDR3 reads CAISESQAQQETQYF. Written as DNA, the CDR3 is TGTGCCATCAGTGAGTCACAGGCCCAACAAGAGACCCAGTACTTC.

This clonotype was found a few times. V and J are TRBV20-1 and TRBJ2-3, with D possibly TRBD2 on 6 matching bases. Trimming took off 6 bases at V and 6 bases at J, with 16 bases between the two ends. CDR1 and CDR2 from the germline V gene are DFQATT and SNEGSKA (reference sequence). CDR3 size: 13 residues. The CDR3 DNA reads TGCAGTGCCCCGGATAATGGGGGGGATACGCAGTATTTT. It yields the protein CSAPDNGGDTQYF.

The V gene is TRBV9, the J gene TRBJ2-2, with D tentatively TRBD1 (7 bases). The CDR3 runs to 17 residues. Trimming stripped 0 bases from V and 1 base from J, with 13 bases between. Germline values: CDR1 SGDLS, CDR2 YYNGEE. The CDR3: CASSVDLQGGNTGELFF. CDR3 in DNA: TGTGCCAGCAGCGTAGATCTTCAGGGGGGGAACACCGGGGAGCTGTTTTTT.

This clonotype was seen repeatedly, ten times or more. The rearrangement joins TRBV13 to TRBJ1-5; a possible D gene is TRBD1 (5 bases). The V gene lost 2 bases and the J gene lost 9 bases, with 11 bases spanning the gap. The CDR3 has 13 residues. Germline values: CDR1 PRHDT, CDR2 FYEKMQ (reference sequence). The CDR3 here is CASSLSRVGPQHF. In DNA form, the CDR3 reads TGTGCCAGCAGCTTAAGCAGGGTTGGGCCCCAGCATTTT.